A selection of T cell receptor beta chains follows, all from one sample in a study of regulatory T cells in long-lasting Graves disease. One entry per CDR3 protein results from TCRdb running MiXCR on the multiplex PCR reads. The data contain about 660,000 distinct CDR3 sequences, about 32% of them singletons. The sequencing used peripheral blood mononuclear cells (PBMCs), collected when the disease was refractory, from a patient treated with antithyroid drugs. These receptors were collected from a female donor with Graves disease. Both conserved end residues are part of each CDR3. The D gene is left open where the match is weak. The listing skips clone size in some rows; elsewhere it reads once, few, many or a size class.

TRBJ1-5 | . | TRBV16 | few | CASSQSRGAVNQPQHF | TGTGCCAGCAGCCAATCTCGGGGGGCGGTCAATCAGCCCCAGCATTTT
TRBJ1-1 | . | TRBV6-1 | . | CASNRGLNTEALF | TGTGCCAGCAACCGGGGGTTGAACACTGAAGCTCTCTTT
TRBJ1-4 | . | TRBV7-9 | . | CASSLVDEKLFF | TGTGCCAGCAGCTTAGTGGACGAAAAACTGTTTTTT
TRBJ1-2 | . | TRBV15 | many | CATSPPRDYGYTF | TGTGCCACCAGCCCGCCCCGGGACTATGGCTACACCTTC
TRBJ1-4 | . | TRBV28 | few | CASSIRPSRLFF | TGTGCCAGCAGTATCAGACCTTCCCGGCTGTTTTTT
TRBJ2-7 | TRBD2 | TRBV28 | few | CASGQRESYEQYF | TGTGCCAGCGGACAGCGGGAGTCCTACGAGCAGTACTTC
TRBJ1-5 | . | TRBV15 | . | CATSRERKSNQPQHF | TGTGCCACCAGCAGAGAAAGGAAAAGCAATCAGCCCCAGCATTTT
TRBJ2-7 | . | TRBV7-3 | once | CASSSGQLIQYF | TGTGCCAGCAGCTCCGGACAGTTAATACAGTACTTC
TRBJ1-1 | TRBD1 | TRBV19 | few | CASSPVRDRGGNTEAFF | TGTGCCAGTAGCCCTGTCCGGGACAGGGGAGGGAACACTGAAGCTTTCTTT
TRBJ2-7 | TRBD1 | TRBV6-5 | few | CASSYSDRRRLGEQYF | TGTGCCAGCAGTTACTCGGACAGGAGGAGGCTAGGGGAGCAGTACTTC
TRBJ2-5 | TRBD1 | TRBV10-1 | . | CTSSGVDRQETQYF | TGCACCAGCAGTGGGGTGGACAGGCAAGAGACCCAGTACTTC
TRBJ1-2 | . | TRBV28 | many | CASRPGLYGYTF | TGTGCCAGCAGACCAGGGTTATATGGCTACACCTTC
TRBJ1-1 | TRBD1 | TRBV27 | many | CASSLSTGQGNTEAFF | TGTGCCAGCAGTTTATCAACGGGACAGGGGAACACTGAAGCTTTCTTT
TRBJ1-2 | . | TRBV19 | few | CASSPIGQHRYGYTF | TGTGCCAGTAGTCCCATTGGACAGCACCGCTATGGCTACACCTTC
TRBJ1-1 | . | TRBV5-1 | . | CASSQQGTEAFF | TGCGCCAGCAGCCAACAGGGTACTGAAGCTTTCTTT
TRBJ1-1 | . | TRBV29-1 | few | CSVEMQGGAFF | TGCAGCGTTGAAATGCAGGGAGGGGCTTTCTTT
TRBJ1-1 | . | TRBV11-2 | many | CASSLEGGVNTEAFF | TGTGCCAGCAGCTTAGAGGGAGGGGTGAACACTGAAGCTTTCTTT
TRBJ1-1 | . | TRBV27 | many | CASSFPGVSTTEAFF | TGTGCCAGCAGTTTCCCGGGAGTTAGTACCACTGAAGCTTTCTTT
TRBJ1-3 | . | TRBV12-5 | few | CASGLVLDGSRNTIYF | TGTGCTAGTGGTTTGGTACTCGATGGAAGCCGAAACACCATATATTTT
TRBJ1-6 | TRBD1 | TRBV28 | few | CASSLDRATLHF | TGTGCCAGCAGTTTAGACAGGGCCACCCTCCACTTT
TRBJ1-2 | . | TRBV5-6 | . | CASSWQMDSNGYTF | TGTGCCAGCAGCTGGCAGATGGACAGTAATGGCTACACCTTC
TRBJ2-7 | . | TRBV3-1 | few | CASSQDRVASYEQYF | TGTGCCAGCAGCCAAGATCGGGTAGCCTCCTACGAGCAGTACTTC
TRBJ1-2 | . | TRBV6-2/TRBV6-3 | few | CASSYSGQTYGYTF | TGTGCCAGCAGTTACTCAGGGCAAACCTATGGCTACACCTTC
TRBJ1-5 | . | TRBV20-1 | . | CSARSRGNNQPQHF | TGCAGTGCTAGATCTCGGGGAAACAATCAGCCCCAGCATTTT
TRBJ2-5 | . | TRBV2 | many | CASSPGSRGETQYF | TGTGCCAGCAGTCCGGGAAGCAGGGGAGAGACCCAGTACTTC
TRBJ2-5 | TRBD2 | TRBV6-2/TRBV6-3 | . | CASRVSGRSETQYF | TGTGCCAGCAGGGTTAGCGGGAGGTCGGAGACCCAGTACTTC
TRBJ1-1 | TRBD1 | TRBV5-1 | once | CASSVAGDRISEAFF | TGCGCCAGCAGCGTAGCCGGGGACAGGATCTCTGAAGCTTTCTTT
TRBJ2-5 | . | TRBV13 | . | CASSLAQFQETQYF | TGTGCCAGCAGCTTAGCGCAGTTCCAAGAGACCCAGTACTTC
TRBJ2-5 | . | TRBV10-3 | once | CAISESTGNRVETQYF | TGTGCCATCAGTGAGTCCACAGGAAACAGGGTTGAGACCCAGTACTTC
TRBJ1-1 | TRBD1 | TRBV2 | many | CASSENRRGGTGLVTEAFF | TGTGCCAGCAGTGAAAACCGTAGGGGGGGGACAGGTTTGGTCACTGAAGCTTTCTTT
TRBJ1-2 | TRBD1 | TRBV2 | many | CASSESDRDYGYTF | TGTGCCAGCAGTGAATCCGACAGGGACTATGGCTACACCTTC
TRBJ1-2 | TRBD1 | TRBV20-1 | few | CSATRTGLGYGYTF | TGCAGTGCGACCCGGACAGGTCTGGGCTATGGCTACACCTTC
TRBJ1-4 | . | TRBV20-1 | few | CSARDPRTDREKLFF | TGCAGTGCTAGAGATCCTAGGACGGACCGCGAAAAACTGTTTTTT
TRBJ1-4 | . | TRBV20-1 | . | CSARDRMFSEKLFF | TGCAGTGCTAGAGATCGTATGTTTTCGGAAAAACTGTTTTTT
TRBJ1-2 | TRBD1 | TRBV12-3/TRBV12-4 | few | CASSGPGTGEHGYTF | TGTGCCAGCAGCGGACCCGGGACAGGGGAACATGGCTACACCTTC
TRBJ1-5 | . | TRBV28 | many | CASREQGGQPQHF | TGTGCCAGCAGGGAACAGGGTGGACAGCCCCAGCATTTT
TRBJ1-6 | . | TRBV19 | . | CASREMMAASPLHF | TGTGCCAGTAGGGAAATGATGGCAGCTTCACCCCTCCACTTT
TRBJ1-1 | . | TRBV18 | . | CASSPLGYTEAFF | TGTGCCAGCTCACCACTCGGCTACACTGAAGCTTTCTTT
TRBJ2-7 | . | TRBV7-2 | few | CASSLTGDRFGEQYF | TGTGCCAGCAGCTTAACGGGAGACAGGTTCGGCGAGCAGTACTTC
TRBJ1-5 | . | TRBV28 | . | CASSVGDTSNQPQHF | TGTGCCAGCAGCGTCGGGGACACTAGCAATCAGCCCCAGCATTTT
TRBJ1-2 | . | TRBV18 | . | CASSQASGLGYTF | TGTGCCAGCTCACAAGCCTCAGGTCTCGGCTACACCTTC
TRBJ1-2 | . | TRBV2 | many | CASRAWDYGYTF | TGTGCCAGCAGAGCATGGGACTATGGCTACACCTTC
TRBJ2-2 | TRBD2 | TRBV27 | . | CASSPGLAGAVSCTGELFF | TGTGCCAGCAGTCCGGGACTAGCGGGAGCTGTGTCGTGCACCGGGGAGCTGTTTTTT
TRBJ1-6 | . | TRBV2 | many | CASRQRGQGNSPLHF | TGTGCCAGCAGGCAGAGGGGCCAGGGCAATTCACCCCTCCACTTT
TRBJ1-6 | . | TRBV27 | many | CASSLGSYYNSPLHF | TGTGCCAGCAGTTTAGGCAGCTACTATAATTCACCCCTCCACTTT
TRBJ2-7 | TRBD2 | TRBV6-1 | many | CASSRGRGTYEQYF | TGTGCCAGCAGTCGCGGGAGAGGGACCTACGAGCAGTACTTC
TRBJ2-5 | . | TRBV28 | many | CAIMRGTQETQYF | TGTGCCATCATGAGGGGGACTCAAGAGACCCAGTACTTC
TRBJ1-1 | TRBD1 | TRBV2 | many | CASSGQGNAEAFF | TGTGCCAGCAGTGGACAGGGAAATGCTGAAGCTTTCTTT
TRBJ1-6 | . | TRBV5-4 | . | CASSSTMDSPLHF | TGTGCCAGCAGCTCTACGATGGATTCACCCCTCCACTTT
TRBJ2-5 | TRBD1 | TRBV7-3 | many | CASSLTGRGQQETQYF | TGTGCCAGCAGCTTAACAGGAAGGGGGCAGCAAGAGACCCAGTACTTC
TRBJ1-1 | . | TRBV29-1 | . | CSVVTGFGTEASF | TGCAGCGTCGTAACAGGGTTCGGCACTGAAGCTTCCTTT
TRBJ1-1 | . | TRBV6-2/TRBV6-3 | few | CASSYSGLEAFF | TGTGCCAGCAGTTACTCGGGACTTGAAGCTTTCTTT
TRBJ2-5 | . | TRBV7-9 | . | CASSFGPSGETQYF | TGTGCCAGCAGTTTCGGACCGTCCGGAGAGACCCAGTACTTC
TRBJ2-1 | TRBD2 | TRBV7-9 | few | CASSTQLAEYNEQFF | TGTGCCAGCAGCACCCAACTAGCGGAGTACAATGAGCAGTTCTTC
TRBJ1-1 | . | TRBV5-1 | . | CASGLNGNTEAFF | TGCGCCAGCGGCTTGAATGGAAACACTGAAGCTTTCTTT
TRBJ1-5 | . | TRBV5-5 | few | CASSLSATQNQPQHF | TGTGCCAGCAGCTTGTCGGCAACACAGAATCAGCCCCAGCATTTT
TRBJ2-5 | . | TRBV7-9 | few | CASSPQSQETQYF | TGTGCCAGCAGCCCGCAGAGTCAAGAGACCCAGTACTTC
TRBJ1-1 | TRBD1 | TRBV10-2 | . | CASSHQTGPNTEAFF | TGCGCCAGCAGCCACCAGACAGGGCCGAACACTGAAGCTTTCTTT
TRBJ1-1 | . | TRBV7-3 | . | CASSRSFRSEANTEAFF | TGTGCCAGCAGCCGCTCCTTTAGGTCGGAGGCGAACACTGAAGCTTTCTTT